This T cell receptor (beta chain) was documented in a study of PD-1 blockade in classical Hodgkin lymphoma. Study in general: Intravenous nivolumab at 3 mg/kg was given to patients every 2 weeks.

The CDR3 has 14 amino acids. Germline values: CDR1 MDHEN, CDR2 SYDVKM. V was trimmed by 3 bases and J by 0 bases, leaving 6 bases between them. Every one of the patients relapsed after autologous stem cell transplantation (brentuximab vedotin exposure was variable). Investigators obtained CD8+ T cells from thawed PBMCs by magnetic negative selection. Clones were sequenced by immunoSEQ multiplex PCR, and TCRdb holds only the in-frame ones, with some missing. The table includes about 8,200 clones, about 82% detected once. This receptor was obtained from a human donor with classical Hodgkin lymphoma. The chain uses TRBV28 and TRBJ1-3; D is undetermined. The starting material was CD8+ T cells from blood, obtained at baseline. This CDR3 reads CASSLQVSGNTIYF. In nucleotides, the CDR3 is TGTGCCAGCAGTTTGCAGGTCTCTGGAAACACCATATATTTT.